These 25 T cell receptor beta chains were sequenced from one sample in a study of OX40 agonist ivuxolimab in advanced cancers. Libraries came from the immunoSEQ multiplex PCR assay. TCRdb mirrors the immuneACCESS table, restricted to in-frame sequences. Some clones are absent from its copies; in checked studies, under half trace to an unresolved V gene, and the reason for the others is unknown. The sample table holds 13,000 to 15,000 clones, of which 70% to 85% were seen once. The ten most abundant clones make up around 33% of the sample. Sample: CD4+ or CD8+ T cells sorted from blood, taken in a trial of the OX40 agonist ivuxolimab. These receptor sequences come from an adult with an advanced solid tumor such as melanoma, head and neck, liver or kidney cancer.

By its share, this clone is medium-sized (0.01 to 0.1%). The chain recombines TRBV11-2 with TRBJ1-1, with 7 bases lining up with TRBD1. The CDR3 loop spans 17 amino acids. CDR1 and CDR2 (germline): SGHAT, FQNNGV. V was clipped by 2 bases and J by 0 bases; unmatched bases: 9. Here the CDR3 reads CASSLWGGTVMNTEAFF. In DNA form, the CDR3 reads TGTGCCAGCAGCTTATGGGGCGGGACAGTGATGAACACTGAAGCTTTCTTT.

This chain uses TRBV11-3 with TRBJ1-5; TRBD1 agrees at 8 bases. The germline CDR1 and CDR2 sequences are SGHNT and YENEEA. This CDR3 has 16 amino acids. The trim removed 1 base at V and 1 base at J, leaving 3 bases unmatched. CDR3 DNA: TGTGCCAGCAGCTTAGTCTCAGGGGGCAGCAATCAGCCCCAGCATTTT. Residues: CASSLVSGGSNQPQHF.

The chain joins TRBV28 to TRBJ2-7, with D unclear. Germline values: CDR1 MDHEN, CDR2 SYDVKM. V was shortened by 1 base and J by 1 base, with 2 bases between the two germline ends. The CDR3 spans 12 residues. CDR3 nucleotide sequence: TGTGCCAGCAGTTTATATTCCTACGAGCAGTACTTC. It translates to CASSLYSYEQYF.

CDR3 bases: TGTGCCAGCATCGTAGAGAGTTTTCGCCTAGCGGGGGCCCAAGATACGCAGTATTTT. Its translation: CASIVESFRLAGAQDTQYF. This chain links TRBV11-3 with TRBJ2-3; TRBD2 agrees at 10 bases. Germline V lookup: CDR1 SGHNT, CDR2 YENEEA. The CDR3 has 19 amino acids. The ends lost 7 bases at V and 5 bases at J; junction bases unmatched: 21.

The rearrangement uses TRBV18 and TRBJ2-1; TRBD2 agrees at 11 bases. From germline, CDR1 is KGHSH and CDR2 LQKENI. CDR3 length: 16 amino acids. V gave up 1 base and J gave up 6 bases; unmatched junction bases: 5. The CDR3 sequence: CASSPQGTSGLNEQFF. The CDR3 nucleotides are TGTGCCAGCTCACCACAGGGGACTAGCGGACTCAATGAGCAGTTCTTC.

V is TRBV15 and J is TRBJ2-7; D is unclear. The CDR3 has 13 amino acids. The V gene lost 1 base and the J gene lost 2 bases, with 6 bases spanning the gap. Germline CDR1 is LNHNV and CDR2 is YYDKDF (reference sequence). The CDR3: CATSRALAYEQYF. Here the CDR3 DNA reads TGTGCCACCAGCAGAGCGTTAGCCTACGAGCAGTACTTC.

This rearrangement joins TRBV6-1 to TRBJ1-1; TRBD1 is a possible D gene (6 bases). CDR1 is MNHNS and CDR2 is SASEGT in the germline V gene. The CDR3 covers 15 residues. The V and J ends lost 5 bases and 0 bases respectively, with 13 bases between them. CDR3 amino acids: CASSKDGQLNTEAFF. The CDR3 bases are TGTGCCAGCAGTAAAGATGGACAGCTGAACACTGAAGCTTTCTTT.

The rearrangement links TRBV5-4 to TRBJ2-1; TRBD2 is a possible D gene (5 bases). Germline V gives CDR1 SGHNT, CDR2 YYREEE (reference sequence). This CDR3 spans 15 amino acids. Trimming left V 0 bases short and J 8 bases short, with 15 bases between. The DNA of the CDR3 is TGTGCCAGCAGCTTGGCAACTAGAGGGATCGATGAGCAGTTCTTC. Protein product: CASSLATRGIDEQFF.

This clone was recorded only once. V and J are TRBV2 and TRBJ1-3, with TRBD1 matching over 8 bases. Germline-derived CDR1 and CDR2 are SNHLY and FYNNEI. This CDR3 has 16 amino acids. The ends lost 6 bases at V and 4 bases at J; junction bases unmatched: 11. The CDR3 DNA is TGTGCCAGCAGGGGAAGACAGGGGTCAGGAGGAAACACCATATATTTT. Translation gives CASRGRQGSGGNTIYF.

The V call is TRBV7-6, the J call TRBJ2-1; D call uncertain. V shed 6 bases and J shed 7 bases, with 7 bases lying between them. This CDR3 is built from 11 residues. Germline V lookup: CDR1 SGHVS, CDR2 FNYEAQ. CDR3 nucleotide sequence: TGTGCCAGCAGGGCCAATAATGAGCAGTTCTTC. It specifies CASRANNEQFF.

The table lists this clone with a few counts. J is TRBJ2-5 and V is TRBV5-4; TRBD2 aligns across 9 bases. CDR3 length equals 14 residues. The V segment lost 2 bases and the J segment 5 bases; nucleotides outside the gene matches: 4. Germline lookup yields CDR1 SGHNT and CDR2 YYREEE (reference sequence). The CDR3 region is CASSFEREEETQYF. CDR3 DNA sequence: TGTGCCAGCAGCTTTGAGCGGGAGGAGGAGACCCAGTACTTC.

This clone was recorded once. The gene calls are TRBV6-5 and TRBJ1-4; tentative D call: TRBD1 (5 bases). V was shortened by 8 bases and J by 6 bases, with 13 bases between the two germline ends. Germline lookup yields CDR1 MNHEY and CDR2 SVGAGI. CDR3 length equals 13 residues. CDR3 bases: TGTGCCAGCCGCGGGACGGCTCATGAAAAACTGTTTTTT. The encoded protein is CASRGTAHEKLFF.

V is TRBV5-1 and J is TRBJ1-1; maybe TRBD1 (5 bases). The V and J ends lost 1 base and 8 bases respectively, with 9 bases between them. The CDR3 is 12 amino acids. The germline V gene has CDR1 SGHRS and CDR2 YFSETQ. The CDR3 DNA sequence: TGCGCCAGCAGCTTGTGGGAGGGGGAAGCTTTCTTT. It is translated as CASSLWEGEAFF.

The J gene is TRBJ2-1, the V gene TRBV19; TRBD2 aligns across 12 bases. The length of the CDR3 is 15 residues. Per germline, CDR1 LNHDA and CDR2 SQIVND (reference sequence). V trimming: 6 bases; J trimming: 7 bases; junction bases outside the gene matches: 7. Here the CDR3 reads CASSLAGGPRNEQFF. CDR3 nucleotides: TGTGCCAGTAGCCTAGCGGGAGGGCCGCGTAATGAGCAGTTCTTC. Filled out from reference TRBV19 and TRBJ2-1, the complete variable domain reads DGGITQSPKYLFRKEGQNVTLSCEQNLNHDAMYWYRQDPGQGLRLIYYSQIVNDFQKGDIAEGYSVSREKKESFPLTVTSAQKNPTAFYLCASSLAGGPRNEQFFGPGTRLTVL.

This clone was observed a few times. This rearrangement joins TRBV9 to TRBJ1-2, with D uncertain. The CDR3 totals 16 residues. V lost 7 bases, J lost 0 bases, and 19 bases lay in between. Germline V gene data show CDR1 as SGDLS and CDR2 as YYNGEE. This CDR3 is CASGTSPGSTNYGYTF. The CDR3 DNA reads TGTGCCAGCGGAACGTCCCCCGGATCAACTAACTATGGCTACACCTTC.

The chain couples TRBV28 to TRBJ2-1; the match to TRBD2 covers 11 bases. Germline V gives CDR1 MDHEN, CDR2 SYDVKM. The CDR3 runs to 16 residues. The V gene end was trimmed by 5 bases and the J gene end by 4 bases; junction bases not matched to a gene: 7. The CDR3 loop reads CASSRKTSGTYNEQFF. CDR3 DNA sequence: TGTGCCAGCAGTCGAAAGACTAGCGGGACTTACAATGAGCAGTTCTTC. Supplemented by reference TRBV28 and TRBJ2-1, the full variable domain reads DVKVTQSSRYLVKRTGEKVFLECVQDMDHENMFWYRQDPGLGLRLIYFSYDVKMKEKGDIPEGYSVSREKKERFSLILESASTNQTSMYLCASSRKTSGTYNEQFFGPGTRLTVL.

On this clone itself: The identical CDR3 is also encoded by other nucleotide sequences in the sample. The chain couples TRBV7-3 to TRBJ2-3; D call uncertain. The CDR3 contains 15 residues. Trimming stripped 2 bases from V and 3 bases from J, with 12 bases between. Germline loops: CDR1 SGHTA, CDR2 FQGTGA. CDR3 protein: CASSLLASLTDTQYF. In nucleotides, the CDR3 is TGTGCCAGCAGCTTACTGGCGAGCTTAACAGATACGCAGTATTTT.

This sequence joins TRBV10-2 and TRBJ1-2; D is uncertain. The germline V gene encodes CDR1 WSHSY and CDR2 SAAADI. V lost 10 bases and J 8 bases, leaving 29 bases between the germline ends. This CDR3 spans 16 amino acids. In DNA, the CDR3 is TGCGCCATCACGGAGGGTTATGGAGCCCCGATGGGCGGCTACACCTTC. This translates into CAITEGYGAPMGGYTF.

The rearrangement links TRBV15 to TRBJ2-3, with 13 bases that match TRBD2. There are 21 residues in the CDR3. Germline V CDR1 and CDR2: LNHNV, YYDKDF (reference sequence). The J segment lost 4 bases and the V segment lost 8 bases, leaving 24 bases of the junction unmatched. CDR3 in DNA: TGTGCCACCGAAGAAACCCGGCGGACTAGCGGGGGTCCTCGCTTAGCAGATACGCAGTATTTT. It specifies CATEETRRTSGGPRLADTQYF.

There are a few counts of this clone. J is TRBJ2-1 and V is TRBV13; 8 nucleotides agree with TRBD1. Germline V gene data show CDR1 as PRHDT and CDR2 as FYEKMQ (reference sequence). This CDR3 is built from 17 residues. V trimming: 0 bases; J trimming: 7 bases; junction bases outside the gene matches: 11. As DNA, the CDR3 is TGTGCCAGCAGCTTAGGTCAACGCGGTCGGACAGGGAATGAGCAGTTCTTC. Translating it yields CASSLGQRGRTGNEQFF.

This clone is large. The chain has TRBV30 and TRBJ2-7, with a tentative D call TRBD2 (6 bases). V lost 8 bases and J 0 bases, leaving 11 bases between the germline ends. Germline V gene data show CDR1 as GTSNPN and CDR2 as SVGIG (reference sequence). The CDR3 runs 12 residues. The CDR3 protein is CAVRGSSYEQYF. The CDR3 DNA sequence: TGTGCCGTGCGGGGCAGCTCCTACGAGCAGTACTTC.

The rearrangement uses TRBV9 and TRBJ2-5, with TRBD1 matching over 10 bases. Germline V gene sequence: CDR1 SGDLS, CDR2 YYNGEE. The CDR3 runs 14 residues. The V gene end was trimmed by 4 bases and the J gene end by 4 bases; junction bases not matched to a gene: 4. CDR3 coding DNA: TGTGCCAGCAGCCCGGGACAGGGGAGAGAGACCCAGTACTTC. Protein product: CASSPGQGRETQYF. The entire variable domain, with the rest obtained from reference TRBV9 and TRBJ2-5, is as follows: DSGVTQTPKHLITATGQRVTLRCSPRSGDLSVYWYQQSLDQGLQFLIQYYNGEERAKGNILERFSAQQFPDLHSELNLSSLELGDSALYFCASSPGQGRETQYFGPGTRLLVL.

The chain is built from TRBV7-2 and TRBJ2-2; TRBD2 matches 7 bases. The V gene's germline CDR1 is SGHTA and CDR2 FQGNSA. CDR3 length: 18 residues. V was pared by 5 bases and J by 0 bases, with 12 bases of the junction left unmatched. In nucleotides, the CDR3 is TGTGCCAGCAGCCCCCAGTCGGGGGGAGGGGCGAACACCGGGGAGCTGTTTTTT. This encodes CASSPQSGGGANTGELFF. Full variable domain (rest looked up from reference TRBV7-2 and TRBJ2-2): GAGVSQSPSNKVTEKGKDVELRCDPISGHTALYWYRQSLGQGLEFLIYFQGNSAPDKSGLPSDRFSAERTGGSVSTLTIQRTQQEDSAVYLCASSPQSGGGANTGELFFGEGSRLTVL.

This rearrangement joins TRBV7-6 to TRBJ2-7; TRBD2 matches at 8 bases. The CDR3 has 15 residues. V shed 5 bases and J 4 bases; nucleotides not matched to a gene: 10. CDR1 is SGHVS and CDR2 is FNYEAQ in the germline V gene. The CDR3 region is CASSPREGDRYEQYF. The CDR3 DNA reads as TGTGCCAGCAGCCCCCGGGAGGGTGATCGATACGAGCAGTACTTC.

This clone showed up just a few times. In the same sample, other DNA sequences code for this CDR3. This chain connects TRBV6-5 to TRBJ2-1, with D perhaps matching TRBD2 (5 bases). With 5 bases removed from V and 2 bases from J, the gap between germline ends came to 7 bases. The CDR3 length is 13 residues. CDR1 and CDR2 (germline): MNHEY, SVGAGI. CDR3 coding DNA: TGTGCCAGCAGTGCGGGCGCCTACAATGAGCAGTTCTTC. Encoded protein: CASSAGAYNEQFF.